This entry features one TCR beta chain sequence. The data were taken from a study of T cells in Graves' hyperthyroidism and ophthalmopathy. What was amplified from RNA transcripts were TCR beta CDR3 regions. Initially, a first-round RT-PCR of the TCR CDR3 employed the HTBI primer set. TCRdb redid the calling of the multiplex PCR reads with MiXCR, one entry per CDR3 protein. In the table there are more than 500,000 distinct CDR3 sequences, roughly 14% of which are singletons. V was clipped by 5 bases and J by 1 base, with 6 bases between them. Germline V CDR1 and CDR2: MNHNS, SASEGT. The CDR3 has 13 residues.

This receptor was taken from a woman between 40 and 50 years old with Graves' ophthalmopathy. Sequencing input: blood. The chain couples TRBV6-1 to TRBJ1-5; no reliable D call. In nucleotides, the CDR3 is TGTGCCAGCAGTCAGACCAGCAATCAGCCCCAGCATTTT. It translates to CASSQTSNQPQHF.